Listed here are 10 T cell receptor beta chains from one sample, sequenced in a study of response to subunit inactivated influenza vaccine (dated by TCRdb to 2017 to 2018). The library was obtained by RT-PCR. Sequencing took place on an Illumina HiSeq 2500. The raw public data were reprocessed by TCRdb itself: fastp quality trimming at Q25, MiXCR clonotype calling, in-frame beta chains only. Each record represents a unique CDR3 protein, reported with the most common genes and DNA among its rows. Within this sample are 750,000 to 850,000 distinct CDR3 sequences, with about 18% of them counted one time only. Together, the top ten hold under 13% of the sample. Sequenced here: PBMCs from blood, sampled 5 days after vaccination. These receptors all come from a man aged 50 to 59 who received an inactivated influenza vaccine. Donor details come from another sample of the same person, matched by shared clones.

The chain recombines TRBV5-5 with TRBJ2-7; D remains unclear. Trimming left V 1 base short and J 2 bases short, with 19 bases between. Germline CDR1 SGHKS, CDR2 YYEKEE (reference sequence). This CDR3 has 17 amino acids. The CDR3 bases are TGTGCCAGCAGCTTGTGGTTTGCGGCGACTGCTGCCTACGAGCAGTACTTC. Amino acids: CASSLWFAATAAYEQYF.

This clonotype was detected only a few times. This chain links TRBV6-2 or TRBV6-3 with TRBJ2-5; 14 nucleotides align to TRBD2. The V and J ends lost 5 bases and 4 bases, in that order; junction bases with no gene match: 12. The germline V gene has CDR1 MNHEY and CDR2 SVGEGT. The CDR3 spans 18 residues. CDR3 nucleotide sequence: TGTGCCAGCAGTCTCTCTCCCGGGACTAGCGGGGGCATAGAGACCCAGTACTTC. It translates to CASSLSPGTSGGIETQYF.

This clonotype was observed at least ten times. The rearrangement uses TRBV11-2 and TRBJ2-5; D possibly corresponds to TRBD1 (6 bases). Germline assignment: CDR1 SGHAT and CDR2 FQNNGV. Trimming took off 3 bases at V and 4 bases at J, with 15 bases between the two ends. CDR3 length equals 15 residues. CDR3 bases: TGTGCCAGCAGCTTGGTGGGGGCGTTGGCAGAGACCCAGTACTTC. Translating gives CASSLVGALAETQYF.

The chain is built from TRBV7-8 and TRBJ2-7; D is ambiguous. V lost 4 bases to trimming and J lost 5 bases, with 9 bases between them. The germline gives CDR1 SGHVS, CDR2 FQNEAQ. The CDR3 extends over 12 amino acids. CDR3 DNA: TGTGCCAGCAGCTGGGAATTCGACGAGCAGTACTTC. As protein: CASSWEFDEQYF. Supplemented by reference TRBV7-8 and TRBJ2-7, the full variable domain reads GAGVSQSPRYKVAKRGQDVALRCDPISGHVSLFWYQQALGQGPEFLTYFQNEAQLDKSGLPSDRFFAERPEGSVSTLKIQRTQQEDSAVYLCASSWEFDEQYFGPGTRLTVT.

This clonotype was seen many times. The chain joins TRBV6-4 to TRBJ2-3; perhaps TRBD2 as D (7 bases). Germline loops: CDR1 MRHNA, CDR2 SNTAGT. V gave up 9 bases and J gave up 8 bases, with 12 bases separating them. The CDR3 covers 11 residues. The CDR3 reads CASEGGGTQYF. The CDR3 coding sequence is TGTGCCAGTGAAGGGGGGGGTACGCAGTATTTT.

This clonotype occurred a few times. The CDR3 sequence is CASSLGGAVGETQYF. The CDR3 bases are TGTGCCAGCAGCTTGGGGGGGGCCGTAGGAGAGACCCAGTACTTC. V gene TRBV7-2 combines with J gene TRBJ2-5; D may be TRBD2 (7 bases). The CDR3 spans 15 residues. With 3 bases removed from V and 4 bases from J, the gap between germline ends came to 15 bases. Germline V gene data show CDR1 as SGHTA and CDR2 as FQGNSA.

This clonotype was seen ten or more times. The rearrangement links TRBV4-3 to TRBJ2-1, with 10 nucleotides matching TRBD1. Germline V gene data show CDR1 as LGHNA and CDR2 as YSLEER. Trimming cost V 1 base and J 8 bases; bases outside gene matches: 8. The length of the CDR3 is 16 residues. The CDR3 is CASSQGGQGFLHEQFF. The CDR3 DNA follows: TGCGCCAGCAGCCAAGGGGGACAGGGGTTTCTCCATGAGCAGTTCTTC.

The chain employs TRBV7-9 and TRBJ1-5, with D maybe TRBD1 (5 bases). Trimming took 1 base from V and 5 from J, leaving 9 bases between them. CDR1 is SEHNR, CDR2 FQNEAQ, per germline (reference sequence). The CDR3 sequence is 14 residues long. CDR3 protein: CASSLGSGHQPQHF. The CDR3 bases are TGTGCCAGCAGCTTAGGTTCAGGGCATCAGCCCCAGCATTTT.

This clonotype was observed a handful of times. This chain links TRBV5-6 with TRBJ1-6, with a weak D call TRBD1 (6 bases). CDR3 length: 15 residues. With 0 bases removed from V and 7 bases from J, the gap between germline ends came to 11 bases. In germline, CDR1 is SGHDT, CDR2 YYEEEE. The CDR3 region has the DNA TGTGCCAGCAGCTTGGGCCGGACAGCCAATTCACCCCTCCACTTT. Protein: CASSLGRTANSPLHF.

This clonotype was seen a few times. This chain joins TRBV7-2 and TRBJ2-5; 7 bases align to TRBD2. The CDR3 loop spans 15 amino acids. Germline V CDR1 and CDR2: SGHTA, FQGNSA. With V trimmed by 5 bases and J by 0 bases, 6 bases remained unmatched. CDR3 DNA: TGTGCCAGCAGCCCATCTAGCGGAAACCAAGAGACCCAGTACTTC. This translates into CASSPSSGNQETQYF.